Sequencing of this TCR beta chain was carried out in a study of beta chain features in type 1 diabetes. As every portion of the isolated RNA was reverse transcribed, the sequencing read expressed TCRB transcripts. Produced via immunoSEQ multiplex PCR; TCRdb's table is partial and in-frame only. This sample has some 160,000 clones, with less than 9.5% found just once. This clone was observed many times. Its antigen is currently unknown. Whole-study findings and limits: Lower insertion and higher deletion counts appeared at VDJ junctions in type 1 diabetes patients.

The material sequenced was central memory CD4+ T cells from blood. The TCR comes from a woman between 18 and 30 years old in good health.

The CDR3 here is CASSLDPRGTYNSPLHF. In DNA form, the CDR3 reads TGTGCCAGCAGCTTGGACCCCAGGGGAACCTATAATTCACCCCTCCACTTT. The chain recombines TRBV5-6 with TRBJ1-6, with D maybe TRBD1 (6 bases). The CDR3 spans 17 residues. Germline V lookup: CDR1 SGHDT, CDR2 YYEEEE. V was shortened by 0 bases and J by 2 bases, with 12 bases between the two germline ends. The variable domain in full, with the rest retrieved from reference TRBV5-6 and TRBJ1-6, is DAGVTQSPTHLIKTRGQQVTLRCSPKSGHDTVSWYQQALGQGPQFIFQYYEEEERQRGNFPDRFSGHQFPNYSSELNVNALLLGDSALYLCASSLDPRGTYNSPLHFGNGTRLTVT.